This T cell receptor beta chain originates from a study of early T cells in non-severe SARS-CoV-2 infection. Study details: From unsorted whole blood, bulk RNA was sequenced, and the chains remained unpaired.

V was pared by 6 bases and J by 3 bases, with 14 bases of the junction left unmatched. Germline V gene data show CDR1 as MNHEY and CDR2 as SVGEGT. The CDR3 is 16 amino acids. Unique molecular identifiers were attached to individual cDNA molecules. TCRdb analysed the 5' RACE reads with MiXCR anew, one entry per CDR3 protein. The sample has fewer than 85,000 distinct CDR3 sequences; 12% are singletons. This clonotype occurred a few times. The origin of this receptor is an adult who was a healthcare worker with PCR-confirmed SARS-CoV-2 infection or an uninfected control (not recorded which). The sample consisted of whole blood. This chain connects TRBV6-2 or TRBV6-3 to TRBJ2-7; 7 bases map to TRBD2. CDR3 in DNA: TGTGCCAGCAGCCGGGACTGGGCGGGGGAGGACTACGAGCAGTACTTC. Translation: CASSRDWAGEDYEQYF.